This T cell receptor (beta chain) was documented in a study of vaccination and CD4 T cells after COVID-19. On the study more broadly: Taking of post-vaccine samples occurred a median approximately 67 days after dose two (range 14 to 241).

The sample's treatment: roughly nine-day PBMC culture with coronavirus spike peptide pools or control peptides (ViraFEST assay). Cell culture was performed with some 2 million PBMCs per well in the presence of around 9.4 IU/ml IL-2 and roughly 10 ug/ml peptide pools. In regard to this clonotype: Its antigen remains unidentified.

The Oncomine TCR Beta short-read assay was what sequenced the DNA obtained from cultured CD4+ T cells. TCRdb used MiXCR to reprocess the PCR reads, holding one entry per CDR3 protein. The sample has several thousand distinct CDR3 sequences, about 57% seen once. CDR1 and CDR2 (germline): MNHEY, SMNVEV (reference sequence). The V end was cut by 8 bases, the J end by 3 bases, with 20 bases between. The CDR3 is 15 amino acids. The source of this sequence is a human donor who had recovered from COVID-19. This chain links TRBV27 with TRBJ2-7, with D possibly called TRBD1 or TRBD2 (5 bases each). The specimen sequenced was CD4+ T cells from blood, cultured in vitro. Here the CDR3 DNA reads TGTGCCAGCCATGGGGCGGGTCTCGTCGGCTACGAGCAGTACTTC. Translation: CASHGAGLVGYEQYF.